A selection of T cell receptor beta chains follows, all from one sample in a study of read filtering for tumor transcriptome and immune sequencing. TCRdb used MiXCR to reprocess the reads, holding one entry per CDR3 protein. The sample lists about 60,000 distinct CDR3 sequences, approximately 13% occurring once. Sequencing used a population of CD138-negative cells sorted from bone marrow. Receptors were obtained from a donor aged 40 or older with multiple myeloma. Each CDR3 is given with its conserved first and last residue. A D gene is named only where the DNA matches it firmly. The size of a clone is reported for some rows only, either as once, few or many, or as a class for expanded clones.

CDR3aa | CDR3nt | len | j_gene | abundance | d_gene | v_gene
CASSLAGQTGASYGYTF | TGTGCCAGCAGCTTAGCCGGCCAAACAGGAGCAAGCTATGGCTACACCTTC | 17 | TRBJ1-2 | few | - | TRBV7-2
CSARHSGRAGTYNEQFF | TGCAGTGCTAGACACAGCGGGAGGGCCGGTACCTACAATGAGCAGTTCTTC | 17 | TRBJ2-1 | many | TRBD2 | TRBV20-1
CASSKARQGRSTEAFF | TGTGCCAGCAGCAAAGCAAGACAGGGTCGTAGCACTGAAGCTTTCTTT | 16 | TRBJ1-1 | few | - | TRBV21-1
CASSQGRNTEAFF | TGTGCCAGCAGCCAGGGGAGGAACACTGAAGCTTTCTTT | 13 | TRBJ1-1 | many | - | TRBV3-1
CSAKGGTSGNTIYF | TGCAGTGCTAAAGGGGGTACCTCTGGAAACACCATATATTTT | 14 | TRBJ1-3 | - | - | TRBV20-1
CASRSIMNTEAFF | TGTGCCAGCAGATCAATTATGAACACTGAAGCTTTCTTT | 13 | TRBJ1-1 | many | - | TRBV7-2
CASRLTAAQETQYF | TGTGCCAGCAGACTTACAGCTGCGCAAGAGACCCAGTACTTC | 14 | TRBJ2-5 | - | - | TRBV12-3/TRBV12-4
CAISAGYEQYF | TGTGCCATCAGTGCAGGGTACGAGCAGTACTTC | 11 | TRBJ2-7 | - | - | TRBV10-3
CSARTGTGVEQFF | TGCAGTGCTAGAACCGGGACAGGGGTAGAGCAGTTCTTC | 13 | TRBJ2-1 | few | TRBD1 | TRBV20-1
CASNLLQNTEAFF | TGTGCCAGCAATTTATTACAGAACACTGAAGCTTTCTTT | 13 | TRBJ1-1 | few | - | TRBV28
CASSLGGLAGGLAYNEQFF | TGTGCCAGCAGCTTAGGAGGGCTAGCGGGAGGGCTGGCATACAATGAGCAGTTCTTC | 19 | TRBJ2-1 | - | TRBD2 | TRBV11-1
CASLGQTPYGYTF | TGTGCCAGCCTGGGACAGACGCCTTATGGCTACACCTTC | 13 | TRBJ1-2 | - | TRBD1 | TRBV25-1
CASSPTGGGVGEQFF | TGCGCCAGCAGCCCGACAGGGGGCGGGGTAGGTGAGCAGTTCTTC | 15 | TRBJ2-1 | many | TRBD1 | TRBV4-1
CASSQDKPREVFTEAFF | TGTGCCAGCAGCCAAGATAAACCCAGGGAGGTTTTCACTGAAGCTTTCTTT | 17 | TRBJ1-1 | many | - | TRBV14
CASSEAVYGGGDTEAFF | TGTGCCAGCAGTGAAGCGGTTTACGGCGGGGGCGACACTGAAGCTTTCTTT | 17 | TRBJ1-1 | many | - | TRBV6-1
CASTMSGSSDTQYF | TGCGCCAGCACAATGAGCGGGAGCTCAGATACGCAGTATTTT | 14 | TRBJ2-3 | many | TRBD2 | TRBV5-1
CASSLGGLEKEAQYF | TGTGCCAGCAGCTTAGGGGGACTAGAGAAAGAGGCCCAGTACTTC | 15 | TRBJ2-5 | - | TRBD2 | TRBV7-2
CASSPYRDRVAYEQYF | TGTGCCAGCAGCCCCTACCGGGACAGGGTCGCCTACGAGCAGTACTTC | 16 | TRBJ2-7 | many | TRBD1 | TRBV7-2
CASSAKGGTIDGYTF | TGTGCCAGCAGTGCCAAAGGAGGGACCATTGATGGCTACACCTTC | 15 | TRBJ1-2 | many | - | TRBV2
CASSQMGQTYEQYF | TGCGCCAGCAGCCAAATGGGACAGACCTACGAGCAGTACTTC | 14 | TRBJ2-7 | many | TRBD1 | TRBV4-1
CASRRPGLAGEGEQFF | TGTGCCAGCAGGCGTCCGGGACTAGCGGGAGAAGGTGAGCAGTTCTTC | 16 | TRBJ2-1 | many | TRBD2 | TRBV6-5
CASSITSGSYEQYF | TGTGCCAGCAGCATCACTAGCGGCTCCTACGAGCAGTACTTC | 14 | TRBJ2-7 | many | TRBD2 | TRBV11-3
CSARDGGWGETQYF | TGCAGTGCTAGAGATGGGGGGTGGGGGGAGACCCAGTACTTC | 14 | TRBJ2-5 | - | - | TRBV20-1
CASSNRVPKAEELFF | TGTGCCAGCAGCAACAGGGTACCCAAGGCCGAGGAGCTGTTTTTT | 15 | TRBJ2-2 | - | - | TRBV12-3/TRBV12-4
CASSHSQGVLAKNIQYF | TGTGCCAGCAGCCATTCACAGGGGGTCCTAGCCAAAAACATTCAGTACTTC | 17 | TRBJ2-4 | - | TRBD1 | TRBV3-1
CASSVGIGSAGNTEAFF | TGTGCCAGCAGCGTAGGCATAGGCTCCGCTGGGAACACTGAAGCTTTCTTT | 17 | TRBJ1-1 | many | - | TRBV9
CASSQVGRGDSNQPQHF | TGCGCCAGCAGCCAAGTCGGAAGGGGTGATTCCAATCAGCCCCAGCATTTT | 17 | TRBJ1-5 | many | - | TRBV4-1
CASSQTPGGRGNQPQHF | TGTGCCAGCAGCCAGACCCCAGGGGGCAGAGGCAATCAGCCCCAGCATTTT | 17 | TRBJ1-5 | few | TRBD1 | TRBV2
CASSPRENQETQYF | TGTGCCAGCTCGCCCCGGGAGAACCAAGAGACCCAGTACTTC | 14 | TRBJ2-5 | once | - | TRBV18
CASTNHRDRETDTQYF | TGTGCCAGTACTAATCACAGGGATCGGGAGACAGATACGCAGTATTTT | 16 | TRBJ2-3 | - | - | TRBV2
CASSPLGTGPTYNEQFF | TGTGCCAGCAGTCCCCTGGGAACGGGGCCCACCTACAATGAGCAGTTCTTC | 17 | TRBJ2-1 | many | - | TRBV28
CASSLVGSPQETQYF | TGTGCCAGCAGCTTAGTTGGCAGCCCTCAAGAGACCCAGTACTTC | 15 | TRBJ2-5 | few | - | TRBV7-2
CASSPELRPQQGGTNEKLFF | TGTGCCAGCTCACCAGAGCTTCGTCCGCAACAGGGAGGAACTAATGAAAAACTGTTTTTT | 20 | TRBJ1-4 | many | - | TRBV18
CASSERTGLLQPQHF | TGTGCCAGCAGTGAACGGACAGGGCTACTTCAGCCCCAGCATTTT | 15 | TRBJ1-5 | many | TRBD1 | TRBV6-1
CASSPRTEETQYF | TGTGCCAGCTCACCACGAACAGAAGAGACCCAGTACTTC | 13 | TRBJ2-5 | few | - | TRBV18
CASSQLQGAGSDEAFF | TGTGCCAGCAGCCAACTTCAGGGGGCGGGATCGGATGAAGCTTTCTTT | 16 | TRBJ1-1 | - | TRBD1 | TRBV14
CASSLFRTGVYEQYF | TGTGCCAGCAGCTTATTTCGGACAGGGGTCTACGAGCAGTACTTC | 15 | TRBJ2-7 | many | TRBD1 | TRBV7-9
CSARENTEAFF | TGCAGTGCTCGGGAGAACACTGAAGCTTTCTTT | 11 | TRBJ1-1 | many | - | TRBV20-1
CASSRTSGSVVSTDTQYF | TGTGCCAGCAGCCGGACTAGCGGGAGTGTGGTAAGCACAGATACGCAGTATTTT | 18 | TRBJ2-3 | many | TRBD2 | TRBV9
CASSKDKGRRWEPQHF | TGTGCCAGCAGCAAAGATAAAGGCAGGCGGTGGGAGCCCCAGCATTTT | 16 | TRBJ1-5 | many | - | TRBV21-1